A single sample gave rise to the 31 T cell receptor beta chains below, sequenced in a study of blood T cell repertoires in COVID-19. The table came from immunoSEQ multiplex PCR; TCRdb's copy has only in-frame clones and leaves some out. The sample lists about 89,000 clones, around 72% seen once, with 13% to 15% in the top ten. The specimen sequenced was peripheral blood. The receptors stem from a woman at least 80 years old with acute or convalescent COVID-19.

The chain employs TRBV2 and TRBJ1-3; D remains ambiguous. The CDR3 is made up of 16 amino acids. V was pared by 1 base and J by 0 bases, with 10 bases between. CDR1 SNHLY and CDR2 FYNNEI come from the germline V gene. CDR3: CASSEGALSSGNTIYF. The CDR3 DNA follows: TGTGCCAGCAGTGAAGGAGCCTTGTCCTCTGGAAACACCATATATTTT.

The CDR3 DNA reads as TGTGCCAGCAGCCCCCGGGGTACCTACGAGCAGTACTTC. Protein: CASSPRGTYEQYF. The rearrangement joins TRBV11-2 to TRBJ2-7; D perhaps matches TRBD2 (5 bases). The CDR3 is 13 amino acids. The germline V and J ends were trimmed by 5 bases and 2 bases, with 10 bases remaining between them. The germline V gene encodes CDR1 SGHAT and CDR2 FQNNGV.

This sequence joins TRBV11-2 and TRBJ1-2, with D unclear. CDR1 SGHAT and CDR2 FQNNGV come from the germline V gene. V was shortened by 5 bases and J by 3 bases, with 13 bases between the two germline ends. This CDR3 has 14 amino acids. Here the CDR3 reads CASSPGEDHYGYTF. The CDR3 nucleotides read TGTGCCAGCAGCCCCGGGGAAGATCACTATGGCTACACCTTC.

The chain has TRBV27 and TRBJ2-7; maybe TRBD2 (5 bases). The CDR3 has 14 amino acids. CDR1 MNHEY and CDR2 SMNVEV come from the germline V gene (reference sequence). Trimming removed 7 bases at V and 3 bases at J, with 16 bases between. For the CDR3, the DNA is TGTGCCAGCACCCGGCGGGCAGGAGACTACGAGCAGTACTTC. This gives the protein CASTRRAGDYEQYF.

This clone was detected once. The chain employs TRBV6-1 and TRBJ1-5, with D perhaps TRBD1 (5 bases). The V end was cut by 2 bases, the J end by 0 bases, with 11 bases between. This CDR3 has 16 residues. Germline V gene data show CDR1 as MNHNS and CDR2 as SASEGT. CDR3 loop: CASSESGTYSNQPQHF. CDR3 bases: TGTGCCAGCAGTGAATCTGGGACTTATAGCAATCAGCCCCAGCATTTT.

The rearrangement links TRBV2 to TRBJ1-2; TRBD1 aligns across 8 bases. The CDR3 loop spans 14 amino acids. With V trimmed by 8 bases and J by 2 bases, 7 bases remained unmatched. CDR1 is SNHLY and CDR2 is FYNNEI in the germline V gene. The CDR3 DNA reads TGTGCCAGCGACGGACAGGGAACCAACTATGGCTACACCTTC. Protein sequence: CASDGQGTNYGYTF.

The J gene is TRBJ1-2, the V gene TRBV5-1, with TRBD1 identical over 7 bases. V dropped 0 bases and J dropped 8; count of bases not matched to a gene: 13. The V gene's germline CDR1 is SGHRS and CDR2 YFSETQ. The CDR3 covers 16 residues. CDR3 protein: CASSLAEVGGGAGYTF. CDR3 sequence (DNA): TGCGCCAGCAGCTTGGCCGAGGTTGGAGGGGGCGCGGGCTACACCTTC.

A single count supports this clone. The gene calls are TRBV6-5 and TRBJ2-7; tentatively, D is TRBD1 (9 bases). Trimming removed 5 bases at V and 3 bases at J, with 17 bases between. Germline V gene data show CDR1 as MNHEY and CDR2 as SVGAGI. The CDR3 is 15 amino acids. CDR3 DNA sequence: TGTGCCAGCAGTCCCGGGGGGGACAGGGACTACGAGCAGTACTTC. Residues: CASSPGGDRDYEQYF.

A few counts support this clone. The chain joins TRBV6-2 or TRBV6-3 to TRBJ2-7; tentative D call: TRBD2 (7 bases). This CDR3 is 15 amino acids long. V was trimmed by 2 bases and J by 3 bases, leaving 14 bases between them. Germline CDR1 and CDR2: MNHEY and SVGEGT. CDR3 amino acids: CASSYRRGLDYEQYF. The CDR3 nucleotides are TGTGCCAGCAGTTACCGGCGGGGGCTTGACTACGAGCAGTACTTC.

The chain joins TRBV3-1 (or the pseudogene TRBV3-2) to TRBJ1-5; unclear D gene. Germline V lookup: CDR1 LGHDT, CDR2 YNNKEL (reference sequence). The CDR3 length is 12 residues. V lost 1 base and J lost 7, with 5 bases in between. The CDR3 region is CASSQGEQPQHF. Here the CDR3 DNA reads TGTGCCAGCAGCCAAGGGGAGCAGCCCCAGCATTTT.

The chain links TRBV7-9 to TRBJ2-3; 8 nucleotides line up with TRBD1. Trimming removed 4 bases from V and 5 bases from J; junction bases left unmatched: 5. Per the germline V gene, CDR1 is SEHNR and CDR2 is FQNEAQ (reference sequence). This CDR3 has 14 residues. Here the CDR3 DNA reads TGTGCCAGCAGCTGGGACAGGTCAGAAGATACGCAGTATTTT. This codes for CASSWDRSEDTQYF.

The chain has TRBV18 and TRBJ1-5, with TRBD1 identical over 8 bases. CDR3 length: 15 residues. The ends lost 4 bases at V and 2 bases at J; junction bases unmatched: 4. Germline V gene sequence: CDR1 KGHSH, CDR2 LQKENI. This CDR3 reads CASSRLTGGNQPQHF. The CDR3 DNA sequence: TGTGCCAGCTCACGGTTGACAGGGGGCAATCAGCCCCAGCATTTT.

The V gene is TRBV6-4, the J gene TRBJ2-2, with D perhaps matching TRBD2 (5 bases). The germline CDR1 and CDR2 sequences are MRHNA and SNTAGT. Deletions cut 4 bases from V and 7 bases from J, with 13 bases between. The CDR3 spans 14 residues. The chain's CDR3 is CASSAGDGHGELFF. The CDR3 DNA reads TGTGCCAGCAGTGCCGGGGATGGCCACGGGGAGCTGTTTTTT.

This clone was found a few times. The V call is TRBV5-1, the J call TRBJ2-2, with 8 bases lining up with TRBD1. Germline V gene sequence: CDR1 SGHRS, CDR2 YFSETQ. The CDR3 has 15 residues. Losses at the gene ends were 5 bases for V and 4 bases for J; bases not matched to a gene: 7. CDR3 loop: CASSRQGQLTGELFF. In DNA form, the CDR3 reads TGCGCCAGCAGTCGACAGGGGCAACTCACCGGGGAGCTGTTTTTT.

This chain links TRBV28 with TRBJ1-2, with D maybe TRBD1 (6 bases). The length of the CDR3 is 13 residues. The V and J ends lost 6 bases and 5 bases respectively, with 13 bases between them. CDR1 and CDR2 from the germline V gene are MDHEN and SYDVKM. Here the CDR3 reads CASRRTVTYGYTF. The DNA of the CDR3 is TGTGCCAGCAGGCGGACAGTTACTTATGGCTACACCTTC.

In its sample, this clone was seen once. This rearrangement joins TRBV5-1 to TRBJ2-5; TRBD2 agrees at 11 bases. The CDR3 contains 15 residues. J was trimmed by 2 bases and V by 4 bases; bases with no gene match: 4. The germline V gene has CDR1 SGHRS and CDR2 YFSETQ. The CDR3 coding sequence is TGCGCCAGCAGCAGTAGCGGGGGGGCACAAGAGACCCAGTACTTC. Amino acids: CASSSSGGAQETQYF.

V gene TRBV21-1 combines with J gene TRBJ2-3; the table's D call TRBD2 went unverified against the DNA. TRBV21-1 constitutes a pseudogene. This CDR3 is built from 16 residues. CDR3 DNA sequence: TGTGCCAGCAGCAAACGGCTCGCGAGGGGCACAGATACGCAGTATTTT. Protein sequence: CASSKRLARGTDTQYF.

The chain employs TRBV5-6 and TRBJ1-2; TRBD1 is a possible D gene (5 bases). This CDR3 comprises 15 residues. The germline V gene has CDR1 SGHDT and CDR2 YYEEEE. Trimming took 1 base from V and 5 from J, leaving 15 bases between them. The CDR3 bases are TGTGCCAGCAGCTTGAAAGGGGTATTTAGGTATGGCTACACCTTC. Translating gives CASSLKGVFRYGYTF. Drawing the rest from reference TRBV5-6 and TRBJ1-2, the complete variable domain is DAGVTQSPTHLIKTRGQQVTLRCSPKSGHDTVSWYQQALGQGPQFIFQYYEEEERQRGNFPDRFSGHQFPNYSSELNVNALLLGDSALYLCASSLKGVFRYGYTFGSGTRLTVV.

The rearrangement joins TRBV16 to TRBJ1-1; no definite D call. The CDR3 spans 14 residues. Germline values: CDR1 KGHSY, CDR2 FQNENV. Deletions cut 4 bases from V and 3 bases from J, with 12 bases between. The CDR3 nucleotides read TGTGCCAGCAGCCCTGGTAGAACGGACACTGAAGCTTTCTTT. Its translation: CASSPGRTDTEAFF.

This clone was seen a few times. The chain joins TRBV12-3 or TRBV12-4 to TRBJ1-1; D remains ambiguous. The CDR3 has 12 amino acids. V shed 4 bases and J shed 4 bases, with 7 bases lying between them. The chain's CDR3 is CASSSTGTEAFF. The CDR3 DNA follows: TGTGCCAGCAGTTCCACGGGCACTGAAGCTTTCTTT.

This clone came up a few times. The chain employs TRBV5-1 and TRBJ2-1; 11 positions agree with TRBD2. The CDR3 is 16 amino acids. Per germline, CDR1 SGHRS and CDR2 YFSETQ. The junction had 10 bases not matched to a gene; V was cut back by 4 bases and J by 7 bases. The CDR3 is CASSQKTSGVWNEQFF. The CDR3 coding sequence is TGCGCCAGCAGCCAGAAGACTAGCGGGGTTTGGAATGAGCAGTTCTTC.

CDR3 region: CASSVGQGNFYGYTF. The CDR3 coding sequence is TGTGCCAGCAGCGTAGGACAGGGGAACTTCTATGGCTACACCTTC. This sequence joins TRBV9 and TRBJ1-2, with 8 bases lining up with TRBD1. This CDR3 is 15 amino acids long. The germline CDR1 and CDR2 sequences are SGDLS and YYNGEE. After removal of 0 bases from V and 4 bases from J, the junction contained 5 bases not matched to a gene.

The V call is TRBV4-2, the J call TRBJ1-2; 8 bases are a match to TRBD1. CDR1 LGHNA and CDR2 YNFKEQ come from the germline V gene. V was clipped by 4 bases and J by 0 bases; unmatched bases: 10. The CDR3 is made up of 17 amino acids. CDR3 DNA sequence: TGTGCCAGCAGCCCCTCGACAGGGGCGAACCCTAACTATGGCTACACCTTC. This translates into CASSPSTGANPNYGYTF.

V and J are TRBV30 and TRBJ2-3, with D maybe TRBD1 (6 bases). V lost 0 bases, J lost 5 bases, and 12 bases lay in between. The CDR3 has 14 residues. Looked up from germline, CDR1 is GTSNPN and CDR2 is SVGIG (reference sequence). In DNA, the CDR3 is TGTGCCTGGAGTGTAACTAGAGGGGGAGATACGCAGTATTTT. Its protein product is CAWSVTRGGDTQYF.

This chain joins TRBV4-1 and TRBJ2-7; 9 bases are shared with TRBD1. V lost 3 bases, J lost 5 bases, and 8 bases stayed unmatched. Germline CDR1 is MGHRA and CDR2 is YSYEKL. CDR3 length equals 15 residues. CDR3 in amino acids: CASSQSRDRVNEQYF. CDR3 DNA sequence: TGCGCCAGCAGCCAGAGCCGGGACAGGGTGAACGAGCAGTACTTC.

This clone was seen a handful of times. This chain uses TRBV7-7 with TRBJ2-2, with a weak D call TRBD1 (5 bases). Germline-derived CDR1 and CDR2 are SSHAT and FNYEAQ (reference sequence). The CDR3 spans 16 residues. Deletions cut 5 bases from V and 3 bases from J, with 16 bases between. CDR3 sequence reads: CASSPGWGADTGELFF. The CDR3 coding sequence is TGTGCCAGCAGCCCCGGGTGGGGCGCAGACACCGGGGAGCTGTTTTTT. Looking up the rest from reference TRBV7-7 and TRBJ2-2 gives the full variable domain: GAGVSQSPRYKVTKRGQDVTLRCDPISSHATLYWYQQALGQGPEFLTYFNYEAQPDKSGLPSDRFSAERPEGSISTLTIQRTEQRDSAMYRCASSPGWGADTGELFFGEGSRLTVL.

CDR3 sequence: CASSLEPGTEAFF. DNA of the CDR3: TGTGCCAGCAGCCTCGAGCCGGGGACTGAAGCTTTCTTT. V gene TRBV11-2 combines with J gene TRBJ1-1; D gene ambiguous. The CDR3 runs to 13 residues. Germline CDR1 and CDR2: SGHAT and FQNNGV. Trimming left V 5 bases short and J 5 bases short, with 12 bases between.

The V gene is TRBV6-2 or TRBV6-3, the J gene TRBJ1-1; 7 bases align to TRBD1. Germline trimming cut 2 bases from V and 4 bases from J; bases unmatched to any gene: 13. This CDR3 is 17 amino acids long. Germline CDR1 MNHEY, CDR2 SVGEGT. DNA of the CDR3: TGTGCCAGCAGTTACGGGGACAGTCGGGCGAGGAGCACTGAAGCTTTCTTT. Protein: CASSYGDSRARSTEAFF.

V usage is TRBV5-6 and J usage is TRBJ2-1, with 8 bases that match TRBD1. This CDR3 contains 19 residues. Trimming at V came to 2 bases and at J to 3 bases, leaving 16 bases not matched to a gene. Germline V gene sequence: CDR1 SGHDT, CDR2 YYEEEE. In nucleotides, the CDR3 is TGTGCCAGCAGCTTTCTCAGGACAGGGCCCGGAGCGTACTACAATGAGCAGTTCTTC. This gives the protein CASSFLRTGPGAYYNEQFF.

The V and J genes are TRBV5-1 and TRBJ2-7; 8 nucleotides line up with TRBD2. Germline V gene lookup returns CDR1 SGHRS and CDR2 YFSETQ. With V trimmed by 4 bases and J by 6 bases, 9 bases remained unmatched. The CDR3 runs 14 residues. The CDR3 is CASSLGLVKGEQYF. DNA for the CDR3: TGCGCCAGCAGCCTGGGACTAGTCAAAGGCGAGCAGTACTTC.

The rearrangement uses TRBV3-1 (or the pseudogene TRBV3-2) and TRBJ2-1, with TRBD1 identical over 7 bases. CDR1 and CDR2 (germline): LGHDT, YNNKEL (reference sequence). The V segment lost 5 bases and the J segment 2 bases; nucleotides outside the gene matches: 6. This CDR3 contains 15 residues. CDR3 in amino acids: CASSSRQGTYNEQFF. As DNA, the CDR3 is TGTGCCAGCAGCTCTCGACAGGGAACCTACAATGAGCAGTTCTTC.